This TCR beta chain emerged from a study of cytomegalovirus exposure and HLA in healthy donors (dated by TCRdb to the late 2010s). Regarding the study in general: The 550 to 750 repertoires of the first cohort and the 120 or so validation repertoires were produced on the same platform, according to a later analysis. In addition to the first cohort of 666 subjects, a separate validation cohort of 120 different subjects was used. To predict cytomegalovirus infection status, the study combined high-throughput TCR immunosequencing, statistical association of individual TCRs with disease status, and machine learning. The study aimed to test whether cataloging public T cell receptors could reveal signatures of past pathogen exposure.

Looking up the germline V gene yields CDR1 SGHVS and CDR2 FNYEAQ. At the junction V is shortened by 1 base and J by 0 bases, with 7 bases in between. From the cysteine up to the phenylalanine, the CDR3 has a length of 16 residues. The sequence is cut down to CDR3 DNA, 48 bases in frame from base 1. Preparation of the library involved the immunoSEQ multiplex PCR assay. The original pipeline was this. A statistical classification framework was built for diagnosing cytomegalovirus status from the catalog of TCR beta chain sequences. TCRdb mirrors the immuneACCESS table, restricted to in-frame sequences. Some clones are absent from its copies; in checked studies, under half trace to an unresolved V gene, and the reason for the others is unknown. That table supplies the V and J calls and clone size; D and trimming were determined from the DNA. In all, the sample holds around 150,000 clones, and 80% to 90% of those were seen once. The ten most abundant clones make up approximately 2.2% of the sample.

On this clone: Its cognate antigen has yet to be identified. The sample holds no much larger clone one base away, and base qualities are not on file.

Paper-wide results and their limitations: While some public TCRs were present in many individuals, most TCR sequences turned up only very rarely across donors. In vitro tests confirmed that a few of the cytomegalovirus-associated TCR beta chains recognize cytomegalovirus antigens. A later analysis lacked HLA typing for the validation cohort, so it scored co-occurrence in that cohort across all 110 or so repertoires. The authors suggested that the approach could potentially be generalized to other disease states and immunological phenotypes. Cytomegalovirus status was reported to be diagnosed by the classifier with high specificity and sensitivity in both the original and validation cohorts. A later analysis found that TCRs clustered in the first cohort also tended to co-occur in the roughly 120 validation repertoires, with approximately 93% of cluster scores above 0. In the study, approximately 160 TCR beta chains were listed as associated with cytomegalovirus.

The donors were included in the validation cohort of over a hundred subjects, a group kept apart from the roughly 730-subject first cohort. Sequenced sample: PBMCs. This TCR came from a woman between 18 and 30 years old in good health and CMV-seronegative. This receptor chain uses TRBV7-6 and TRBJ2-6, with no D gene named confidently. The DNA sequence follows: TGTGCCAGCAGCTTAGGAGGTATCTCTGGGGCCAACGTCCTGACTTTC. It specifies CASSLGGISGANVLTF.